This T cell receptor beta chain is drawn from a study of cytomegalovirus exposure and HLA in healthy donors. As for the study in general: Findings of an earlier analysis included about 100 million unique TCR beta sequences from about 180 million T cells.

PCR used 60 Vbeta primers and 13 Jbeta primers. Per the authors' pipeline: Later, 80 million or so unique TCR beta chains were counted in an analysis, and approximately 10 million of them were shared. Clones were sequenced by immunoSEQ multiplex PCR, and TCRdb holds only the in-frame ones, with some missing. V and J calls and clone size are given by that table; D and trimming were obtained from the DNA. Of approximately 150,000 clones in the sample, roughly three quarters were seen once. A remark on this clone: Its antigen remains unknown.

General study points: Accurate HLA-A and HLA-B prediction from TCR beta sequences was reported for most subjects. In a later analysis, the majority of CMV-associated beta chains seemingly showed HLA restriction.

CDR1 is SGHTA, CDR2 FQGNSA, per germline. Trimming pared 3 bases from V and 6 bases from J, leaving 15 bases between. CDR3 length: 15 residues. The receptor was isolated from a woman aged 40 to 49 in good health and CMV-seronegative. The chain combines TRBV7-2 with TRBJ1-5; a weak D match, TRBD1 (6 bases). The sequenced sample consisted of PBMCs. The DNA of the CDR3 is TGTGCCAGCAGCTTCCAACGGGGGGCGGGTCAGCCCCAGCATTTT. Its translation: CASSFQRGAGQPQHF.